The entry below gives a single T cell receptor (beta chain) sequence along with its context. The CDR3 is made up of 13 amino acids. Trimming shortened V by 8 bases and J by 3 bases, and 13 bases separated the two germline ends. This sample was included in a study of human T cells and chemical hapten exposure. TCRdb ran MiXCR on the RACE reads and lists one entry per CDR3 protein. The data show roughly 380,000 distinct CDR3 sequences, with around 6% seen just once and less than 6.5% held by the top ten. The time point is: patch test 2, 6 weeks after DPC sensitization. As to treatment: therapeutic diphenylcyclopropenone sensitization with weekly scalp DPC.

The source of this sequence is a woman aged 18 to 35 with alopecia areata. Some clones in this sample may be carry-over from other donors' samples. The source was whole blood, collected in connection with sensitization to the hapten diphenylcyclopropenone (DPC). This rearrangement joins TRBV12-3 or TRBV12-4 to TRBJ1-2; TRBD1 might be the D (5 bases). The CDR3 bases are TGTGCCAGCGTTGGAGGGGCCGACTATGGCTACACCTTC. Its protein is CASVGGADYGYTF.